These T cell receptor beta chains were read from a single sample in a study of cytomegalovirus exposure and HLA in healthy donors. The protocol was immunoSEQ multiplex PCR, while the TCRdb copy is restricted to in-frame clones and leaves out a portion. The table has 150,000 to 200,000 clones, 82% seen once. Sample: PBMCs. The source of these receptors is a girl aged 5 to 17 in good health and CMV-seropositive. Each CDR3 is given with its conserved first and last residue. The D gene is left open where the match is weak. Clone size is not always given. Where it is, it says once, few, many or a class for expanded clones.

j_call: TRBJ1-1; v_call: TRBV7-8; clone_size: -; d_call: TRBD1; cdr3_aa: CASSPRQGRKNTEAFF; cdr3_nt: TGTGCCAGCAGCCCCCGACAGGGGAGAAAGAACACTGAAGCTTTCTTT
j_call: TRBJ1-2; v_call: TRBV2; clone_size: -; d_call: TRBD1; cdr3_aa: CASSIGQGVYGYTF; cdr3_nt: TGTGCCAGCAGCATAGGACAGGGGGTCTATGGCTACACCTTC
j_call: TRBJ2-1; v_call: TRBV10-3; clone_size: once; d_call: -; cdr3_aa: CAIREQGSAYNEQFF; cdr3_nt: TGTGCCATCAGGGAACAGGGCTCCGCCTACAATGAGCAGTTCTTC
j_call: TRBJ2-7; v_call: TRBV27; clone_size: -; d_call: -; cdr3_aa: CASRPENLSGTKKGNEQYF; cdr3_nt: TGTGCCAGCAGGCCTGAAAATCTTTCCGGGACAAAAAAAGGCAACGAGCAGTACTTC
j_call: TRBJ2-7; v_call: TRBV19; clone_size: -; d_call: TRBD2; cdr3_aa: CASSPGLAAGEQYF; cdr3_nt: TGTGCCAGTAGTCCGGGACTAGCGGCTGGGGAGCAGTACTTC
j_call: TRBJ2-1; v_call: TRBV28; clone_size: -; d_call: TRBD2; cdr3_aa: CASSVIAGANYNEQFF; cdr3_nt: TGTGCCAGCAGTGTCATAGCGGGAGCGAACTACAATGAGCAGTTCTTC
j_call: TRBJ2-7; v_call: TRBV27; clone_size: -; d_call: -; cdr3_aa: CASSLLWGAYEQYF; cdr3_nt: TGTGCCAGCAGTTTATTGTGGGGGGCCTACGAGCAGTACTTC
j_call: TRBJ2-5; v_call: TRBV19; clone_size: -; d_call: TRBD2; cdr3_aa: CASSRTSGRREETQYF; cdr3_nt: TGTGCCAGTAGTAGGACTAGCGGGAGAAGAGAAGAGACCCAGTACTTC
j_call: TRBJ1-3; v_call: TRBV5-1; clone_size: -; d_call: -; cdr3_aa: CASSFDIGNTIYF; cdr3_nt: TGCGCCAGCAGCTTTGACATTGGAAACACCATATATTTT
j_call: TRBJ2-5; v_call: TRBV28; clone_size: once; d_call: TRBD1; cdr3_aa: CASSYLGTEQETQYF; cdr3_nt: TGTGCCAGCAGTTACCTCGGGACAGAACAAGAGACCCAGTACTTC
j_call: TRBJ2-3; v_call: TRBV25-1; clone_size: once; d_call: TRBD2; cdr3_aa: CASSLPGRGGPSTDTQYF; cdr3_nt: TGTGCCAGCAGTCTACCGGGCCGCGGGGGGCCTAGCACAGATACGCAGTATTTT
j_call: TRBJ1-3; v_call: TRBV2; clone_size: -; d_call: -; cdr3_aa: CASSEPQGWGNTIYF; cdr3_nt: TGTGCCAGCAGTGAACCCCAGGGCTGGGGAAACACCATATATTTT
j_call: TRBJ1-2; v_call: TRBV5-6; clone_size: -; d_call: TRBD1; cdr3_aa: CASSLEGQGNNYGYTF; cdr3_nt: TGTGCCAGCAGCTTGGAAGGACAGGGGAACAACTATGGCTACACCTTC
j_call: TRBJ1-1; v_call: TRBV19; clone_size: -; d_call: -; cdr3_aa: CASSIDPGWGGRENTEAFF; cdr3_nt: TGTGCCAGTAGTATAGATCCTGGTTGGGGAGGCAGGGAGAACACTGAAGCTTTCTTT
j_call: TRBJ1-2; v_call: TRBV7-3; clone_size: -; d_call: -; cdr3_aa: CASSYDGARGYTF; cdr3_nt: TGTGCCAGCAGTTACGATGGGGCCAGGGGCTACACCTTC
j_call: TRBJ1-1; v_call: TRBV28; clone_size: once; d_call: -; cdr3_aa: CASIEGPDTEAFF; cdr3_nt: TGTGCCAGCATAGAGGGTCCGGACACTGAAGCTTTCTTT
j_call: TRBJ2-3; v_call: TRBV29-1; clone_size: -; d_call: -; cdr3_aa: CSVVQDTQYF; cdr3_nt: TGCAGCGTTGTGCAGGATACGCAGTATTTT
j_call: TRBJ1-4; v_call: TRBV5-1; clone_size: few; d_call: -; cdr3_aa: CASSQQGGYEKLFF; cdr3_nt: TGCGCCAGCAGTCAACAGGGAGGGTATGAAAAACTGTTTTTT
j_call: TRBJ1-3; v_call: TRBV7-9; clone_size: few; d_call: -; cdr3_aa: CASSRGIWESGNTIYF; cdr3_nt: TGTGCCAGCAGCCGGGGGATTTGGGAATCTGGAAACACCATATATTTT
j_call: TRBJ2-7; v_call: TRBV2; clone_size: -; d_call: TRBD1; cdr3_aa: CASRFMTGGRNEQYF; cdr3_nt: TGTGCCAGCAGATTCATGACAGGGGGCAGAAACGAGCAGTACTTC
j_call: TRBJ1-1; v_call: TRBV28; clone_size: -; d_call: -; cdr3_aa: CASRPPRTALEAFF; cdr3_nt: TGTGCCAGCAGGCCCCCCCGGACAGCCCTTGAAGCTTTCTTT
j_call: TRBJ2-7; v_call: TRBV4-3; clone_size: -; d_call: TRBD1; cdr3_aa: CASSRHIDRVTYEQYF; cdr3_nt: TGCGCCAGCAGCCGTCACATAGACAGGGTCACCTACGAGCAGTACTTC
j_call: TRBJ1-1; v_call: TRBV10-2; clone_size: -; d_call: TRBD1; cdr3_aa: CASSASRDRIMNTEAFF; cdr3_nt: TGCGCCAGCAGTGCATCACGGGACAGAATAATGAACACTGAAGCTTTCTTT
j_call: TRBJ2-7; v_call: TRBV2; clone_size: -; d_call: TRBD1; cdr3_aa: CASSPFSGGTYEQYF; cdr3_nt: TGTGCCAGCAGTCCGTTTTCAGGGGGAACCTACGAGCAGTACTTC
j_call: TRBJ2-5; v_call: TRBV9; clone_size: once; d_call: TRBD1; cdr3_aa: CASSRTGGYQETQYF; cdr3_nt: TGTGCCAGCAGCCGGACAGGGGGGTACCAAGAGACCCAGTACTTC
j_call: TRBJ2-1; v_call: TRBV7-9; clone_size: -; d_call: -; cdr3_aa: CASSPRGHNEQFF; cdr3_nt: TGTGCCAGCAGCCCCCGAGGCCACAATGAGCAGTTCTTC
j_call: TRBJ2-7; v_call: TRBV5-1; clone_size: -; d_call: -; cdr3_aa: CASSLVAGESYEQYF; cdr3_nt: TGCGCCAGCAGCTTGGTTGCAGGGGAGTCCTACGAGCAGTACTTC
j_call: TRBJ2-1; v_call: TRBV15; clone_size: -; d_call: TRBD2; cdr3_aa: CATSRLPRGGTVYNEQFF; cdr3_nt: TGTGCCACCAGCAGATTACCCCGGGGGGGCACAGTCTACAATGAGCAGTTCTTC
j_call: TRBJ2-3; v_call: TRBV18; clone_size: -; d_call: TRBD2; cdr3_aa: CASSPSGGGLHNTQYF; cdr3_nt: TGTGCCAGCTCACCTTCGGGAGGTGGGTTGCACAATACGCAGTATTTT
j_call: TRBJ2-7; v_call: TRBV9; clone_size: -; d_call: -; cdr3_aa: CASSVTEREQYF; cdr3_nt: TGTGCCAGCAGCGTAACAGAAAGGGAGCAGTACTTC
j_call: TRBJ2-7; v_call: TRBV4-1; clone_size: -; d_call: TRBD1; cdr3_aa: CASSQEDRGLLSSEQYF; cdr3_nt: TGCGCCAGCAGCCAAGAAGACAGGGGTCTCCTGTCCTCCGAGCAGTACTTC
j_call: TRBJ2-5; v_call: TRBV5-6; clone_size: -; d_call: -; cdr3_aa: CASSNTGWGFQETQYF; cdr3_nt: TGTGCCAGCAGCAATACAGGGTGGGGGTTCCAAGAGACCCAGTACTTC
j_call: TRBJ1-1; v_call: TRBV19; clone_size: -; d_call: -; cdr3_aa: CASSILGRENTEAFF; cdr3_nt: TGTGCCAGTAGTATACTGGGCAGGGAGAACACTGAAGCTTTCTTT